This passage covers 22 T cell receptor beta chains from one sample sequenced in a study of T cell responses to AZD1222 COVID-19 vaccine. Repertoires were generated with immunoSEQ multiplex PCR, while TCRdb's copy carries only in-frame clones and drops some. The data show 150,000 or so clones, 80% to 90% seen once. The sample was peripheral blood, taken on day 0 of AZD1222 vaccination. These receptors were collected from an adult in good health.

This clone has a single count. The rearrangement links TRBV7-2 to TRBJ2-1, with D unresolved. Germline CDR1 reads SGHTA; CDR2 reads FQGNSA. The CDR3 extends over 13 amino acids. The V end lost 0 bases, the J end lost 7 bases, and 7 bases lay between the germline ends. CDR3 nucleotide sequence: TGTGCCAGCAGCTTAGCGCGACTTAATGAGCAGTTCTTC. Its protein is CASSLARLNEQFF.

The gene calls are TRBV11-2 and TRBJ2-1; D is perhaps TRBD2 (5 bases). CDR1 is SGHAT, CDR2 FQNNGV, per germline. The V gene lost 1 base and the J gene lost 0 bases, with 10 bases spanning the gap. There are 16 residues in the CDR3. CDR3 region: CASSLVGESSYNEQFF. For the CDR3, the DNA is TGTGCCAGCAGCTTAGTCGGGGAGAGCTCCTACAATGAGCAGTTCTTC. Drawing the rest from reference TRBV11-2 and TRBJ2-1, the complete variable domain is EAGVAQSPRYKIIEKRQSVAFWCNPISGHATLYWYQQILGQGPKLLIQFQNNGVVDDSQLPKDRFSAERLKGVDSTLKIQPAKLEDSAVYLCASSLVGESSYNEQFFGPGTRLTVL.

The V and J genes are TRBV5-1 and TRBJ1-2; 7 nucleotides line up with TRBD1. Trimming removed 0 bases from V and 4 bases from J; junction bases left unmatched: 6. The CDR3 totals 15 residues. Germline CDR1 reads SGHRS; CDR2 reads YFSETQ. The CDR3 spells CASSLAGDRRYGYTF. For the CDR3, the DNA is TGCGCCAGCAGCTTGGCCGGGGACAGACGCTATGGCTACACCTTC.

The J gene is TRBJ1-5, the V gene TRBV7-9; unclear D gene. Trimming took 4 bases from V and 4 from J, leaving 11 bases between them. From germline, CDR1 is SEHNR and CDR2 FQNEAQ (reference sequence). The CDR3 sequence is 14 residues long. CDR3 sequence (DNA): TGTGCCAGCAGCTCCCCCGGGTGGAATCAGCCCCAGCATTTT. It yields the protein CASSSPGWNQPQHF.

This chain joins TRBV7-2 and TRBJ1-5; the D gene is possibly TRBD1 (6 bases). V was cut by 2 bases and J by 5 bases, with 10 bases left in between. CDR1 SGHTA and CDR2 FQGNSA come from the germline V gene. The length of the CDR3 is 14 residues. CDR3 bases: TGTGCCAGCAGCTTATTTAAGGGGGATCAGCCCCAGCATTTT. This gives the protein CASSLFKGDQPQHF.

V usage is TRBV19 and J usage is TRBJ1-2; D may be TRBD1 (5 bases). The germline V gene encodes CDR1 LNHDA and CDR2 SQIVND (reference sequence). This CDR3 has 15 amino acids. Trimming pared 5 bases from V and 4 bases from J, leaving 17 bases between. The DNA for the CDR3 is TGTGCCAGTAGTTCAGCCTGGGGGGTCGGCTATGGCTACACCTTC. This encodes CASSSAWGVGYGYTF.

The chain links TRBV2 to TRBJ2-1; 8 nucleotides align to TRBD2. The CDR3 spans 15 residues. Germline values: CDR1 SNHLY, CDR2 FYNNEI. With V trimmed by 8 bases and J by 0 bases, 6 bases remained unmatched. This chain's CDR3 is CASSSGRGSYNEQFF. The CDR3 coding sequence is TGTGCCAGCTCCAGCGGGAGAGGCTCCTACAATGAGCAGTTCTTC.

The chain links TRBV20-1 to TRBJ2-7, with a possible D match to TRBD1 (5 bases). Trimming stripped 3 bases from V and 4 bases from J, with 16 bases between. CDR3 length equals 14 residues. Germline CDR1 and CDR2: DFQATT and SNEGSKA (reference sequence). As DNA, the CDR3 is TGCAGTGCTAGTTTGATAGGGGCCTCGTACGAGCAGTACTTC. It codes for CSASLIGASYEQYF.

The CDR3 coding sequence is TGCGCCAGCAGCTTGGTGGGAGGAGCAACTAATGAAAAACTGTTTTTT. Translating it yields CASSLVGGATNEKLFF. The rearrangement joins TRBV5-1 to TRBJ1-4; D gene uncertain. Trimming took 0 bases from V and 0 from J, leaving 9 bases between them. The V gene's germline CDR1 is SGHRS and CDR2 YFSETQ. This CDR3 region has 16 residues.

In this sample, this clone turned up once. The genes are TRBV28 and TRBJ1-1, with unresolved D. The CDR3 extends over 15 amino acids. The V gene's germline CDR1 is MDHEN and CDR2 SYDVKM. Trimming left V 0 bases short and J 1 base short, with 9 bases between. The CDR3 DNA reads TGTGCCAGCAGTTTATGGTCGGCGGGGAACACTGAAGCTTTCTTT. It codes for CASSLWSAGNTEAFF.

The V call is TRBV18, the J call TRBJ2-7, with 9 bases lining up with TRBD1. The CDR3 runs to 15 residues. The V segment lost 0 bases and the J segment 6 bases; nucleotides outside the gene matches: 6. The germline CDR1 and CDR2 sequences are KGHSH and LQKENI. This CDR3 reads CASSPPGQGGSEQYF. CDR3 nucleotides: TGTGCCAGCTCACCACCGGGACAGGGAGGATCCGAGCAGTACTTC.

This clone was observed once. V usage is TRBV14 and J usage is TRBJ2-1, with D hard to call. There are 15 residues in the CDR3. Per germline, CDR1 SGHDN and CDR2 FVKESK. Trimming pared 1 base from V and 9 bases from J, leaving 16 bases between. Written as DNA, the CDR3 is TGTGCCAGCAGCCAAGGGTCTAGTTTGGAGTTTGAGCAGTTCTTC. Translated: CASSQGSSLEFEQFF.

The genes are TRBV14 and TRBJ2-7; 9 bases fit TRBD2. CDR1 is SGHDN, CDR2 FVKESK, per germline. V dropped 1 base and J dropped 4; count of bases not matched to a gene: 2. The CDR3 consists of 14 residues. This CDR3 is CASSQGTSAYEQYF. CDR3 in DNA: TGTGCCAGCAGCCAAGGGACTAGCGCTTACGAGCAGTACTTC.

This clone was counted a single time. The chain uses TRBV7-8 and TRBJ1-1; D may be TRBD1 (6 bases). Germline V gene lookup returns CDR1 SGHVS and CDR2 FQNEAQ. V shed 5 bases and J shed 1 base, with 17 bases lying between them. There are 16 residues in the CDR3. The CDR3 DNA reads TGTGCCAGCAGCCCCCCTTCCGGGACACCGAACACTGAAGCTTTCTTT. It specifies CASSPPSGTPNTEAFF.

This chain connects TRBV27 to TRBJ1-1; weak D call: TRBD1 (6 bases). V was cut by 3 bases and J by 0 bases, with 20 bases left in between. The CDR3 covers 18 residues. In germline, CDR1 is MNHEY, CDR2 SMNVEV (reference sequence). The DNA for the CDR3 is TGTGCCAGCAGTTTTTTCCGCAGGGGCGTTAGTATGAACACTGAAGCTTTCTTT. Protein sequence: CASSFFRRGVSMNTEAFF.

The V gene is TRBV7-2, the J gene TRBJ1-2; D may be TRBD1 (5 bases). V shed 2 bases and J shed 4 bases, with 11 bases lying between them. Per germline, CDR1 SGHTA and CDR2 FQGNSA. The CDR3 totals 14 residues. CDR3 DNA sequence: TGTGCCAGCAGCTTATCTGGGGGTACCTATGGCTACACCTTC. Protein product: CASSLSGGTYGYTF.

This sequence joins TRBV12-3 or TRBV12-4 and TRBJ1-1; 8 bases are a match to TRBD1. The J segment lost 4 bases and the V segment lost 4 bases, leaving 2 bases of the junction unmatched. CDR3 length equals 13 residues. CDR3 in DNA: TGTGCCAGCAGTTACACAGGGGGCACTGAAGCTTTCTTT. Residues: CASSYTGGTEAFF.

The chain combines TRBV12-5 with TRBJ2-1; unclear D gene. Trimming pared 2 bases from V and 9 bases from J, leaving 8 bases between. Germline V CDR1 and CDR2: LGHNT, FRNRAP. The CDR3 consists of 12 residues. In DNA form, the CDR3 reads TGTGCTAGTGGTTTGATTGGCGTTGAGCAGTTCTTC. Translating gives CASGLIGVEQFF.

This chain uses TRBV15 with TRBJ2-1; 7 bases map to TRBD1. The CDR3 consists of 15 residues. Per germline, CDR1 LNHNV and CDR2 YYDKDF (reference sequence). Trimming took 5 bases from V and 1 from J; bases not matched to a gene: 5. CDR3: CATSSRQGSYNEQFF. The CDR3 DNA follows: TGTGCCACCAGCTCCCGACAGGGATCCTACAATGAGCAGTTCTTC.

This chain links TRBV11-2 with TRBJ2-7; D uncertain. This CDR3 has 11 amino acids. V lost 4 bases and J lost 6, with 7 bases in between. The germline CDR1 and CDR2 sequences are SGHAT and FQNNGV. Here the CDR3 DNA reads TGTGCCAGCAGCTCGTTCGGCGAGCAGTACTTC. It is translated as CASSSFGEQYF.

The V and J genes are TRBV2 and TRBJ1-4; tentative D call: TRBD1 (5 bases). The CDR3 extends over 15 amino acids. Trimming shortened V by 3 bases and J by 3 bases, and 11 bases separated the two germline ends. Germline CDR1 is SNHLY and CDR2 is FYNNEI. In nucleotides, the CDR3 is TGTGCCAGCAGTGATGTGCGGGGGTCTAATGAAAAACTGTTTTTT. It yields the protein CASSDVRGSNEKLFF.

V gene TRBV7-2 combines with J gene TRBJ2-1; no definite D call. With 2 bases removed from V and 8 bases from J, the gap between germline ends came to 16 bases. CDR1 and CDR2 from the germline V gene are SGHTA and FQGNSA. This CDR3 comprises 15 residues. DNA of the CDR3: TGTGCCAGCAGCTTACGCCTCCCGCCCCTGGATGAGCAGTTCTTC. Its translation: CASSLRLPPLDEQFF.